The rows below give T cell receptor beta chains drawn from one sample of a study of control samples from healthy donors and cancer patients. Produced via immunoSEQ multiplex PCR; TCRdb's table is partial and in-frame only. The profile shows 200,000 to 250,000 clones, about 93% of them singletons. Sequencing was performed on blood. Receptor source: a man aged 50 or older in good health. The CDR3 runs from the conserved cysteine through the conserved F or W. The order of the fields is CDR3 length, J gene, D gene, V gene, clone size, CDR3 protein, CDR3 DNA. A D gene is named only where the DNA matches it firmly. Not every row has a clone size; where given, it reads once, few, many or a size class.

len: 16; j_gene: TRBJ2-6; d_gene: NA; v_gene: TRBV27; abundance: NA; CDR3aa: CASGTTGSAGANVLTF; CDR3nt: TGTGCCAGCGGAACTACAGGGTCAGCTGGGGCCAACGTCCTGACTTTC
len: 15; j_gene: TRBJ1-2; d_gene: TRBD1; v_gene: TRBV28; abundance: NA; CDR3aa: CASSKTDRGGYGYTF; CDR3nt: TGTGCCAGCAGTAAAACGGACAGGGGAGGCTATGGCTACACCTTC
len: 15; j_gene: TRBJ2-7; d_gene: TRBD1; v_gene: TRBV19; abundance: NA; CDR3aa: CASSIVGQGSYEQYF; CDR3nt: TGTGCCAGTAGTATAGTGGGACAGGGATCCTACGAGCAGTACTTC
len: 12; j_gene: TRBJ1-5; d_gene: NA; v_gene: TRBV28; abundance: NA; CDR3aa: CASSLQYQPQHF; CDR3nt: TGTGCCAGCAGCTTACAGTATCAGCCCCAGCATTTT
len: 15; j_gene: TRBJ1-4; d_gene: NA; v_gene: TRBV9; abundance: few; CDR3aa: CASSVMGQSNEKLFF; CDR3nt: TGTGCCAGCAGCGTAATGGGCCAGAGTAATGAAAAACTGTTTTTT
len: 13; j_gene: TRBJ2-3; d_gene: NA; v_gene: TRBV5-1; abundance: once; CDR3aa: CASSLAGTDTQYF; CDR3nt: TGCGCCAGCAGCTTGGCAGGCACAGATACGCAGTATTTT
len: 14; j_gene: TRBJ1-3; d_gene: NA; v_gene: TRBV7-8; abundance: NA; CDR3aa: CASSLDLGGNTIYF; CDR3nt: TGTGCCAGCAGCTTAGACTTAGGCGGAAACACCATATATTTT
len: 13; j_gene: TRBJ2-1; d_gene: NA; v_gene: TRBV25-1; abundance: NA; CDR3aa: CAGRTGDYNEQFF; CDR3nt: TGTGCGGGGCGGACGGGGGACTACAATGAGCAGTTCTTC
len: 13; j_gene: TRBJ2-5; d_gene: TRBD1; v_gene: TRBV5-1; abundance: NA; CDR3aa: CASGTGTGGTQYF; CDR3nt: TGCGCCAGCGGAACCGGGACAGGGGGGACCCAGTACTTC
len: 14; j_gene: TRBJ2-1; d_gene: TRBD1; v_gene: TRBV7-9; abundance: NA; CDR3aa: CASSPWQGANEQFF; CDR3nt: TGTGCCAGCAGCCCCTGGCAGGGGGCCAATGAGCAGTTCTTC
len: 16; j_gene: TRBJ1-4; d_gene: TRBD1; v_gene: TRBV6-6; abundance: NA; CDR3aa: CASERDSGATNEKLFF; CDR3nt: TGTGCCAGCGAGAGGGACAGCGGGGCAACTAATGAAAAACTGTTTTTT
len: 14; j_gene: TRBJ2-5; d_gene: TRBD1; v_gene: TRBV5-6; abundance: NA; CDR3aa: CASSLRGMGETQYF; CDR3nt: TGTGCCAGCAGTCTCAGGGGGATGGGAGAGACCCAGTACTTC
len: 13; j_gene: TRBJ1-2; d_gene: NA; v_gene: TRBV6-6; abundance: NA; CDR3aa: CASSPGASYGYTF; CDR3nt: TGTGCCAGCAGCCCGGGGGCCTCCTATGGCTACACCTTC
len: 15; j_gene: TRBJ2-6; d_gene: NA; v_gene: TRBV3-1/TRBV3-2; abundance: NA; CDR3aa: CASSLRGSGANVLTF; CDR3nt: TGTGCCAGCAGTCTCCGGGGGTCCGGGGCCAACGTCCTGACTTTC
len: 13; j_gene: TRBJ2-1; d_gene: NA; v_gene: TRBV28; abundance: once; CDR3aa: CASRRGLNNEQFF; CDR3nt: TGTGCCAGCAGAAGGGGCCTCAACAATGAGCAGTTCTTC
len: 15; j_gene: TRBJ1-2; d_gene: NA; v_gene: TRBV7-2; abundance: NA; CDR3aa: CASSLVVGRSDGYTF; CDR3nt: TGTGCCAGCAGCTTAGTAGTGGGCAGGTCCGATGGCTACACCTTC
len: 21; j_gene: TRBJ2-6; d_gene: TRBD1; v_gene: TRBV6-2/TRBV6-3; abundance: NA; CDR3aa: CASSYRARDRIRSSGANVLTF; CDR3nt: TGTGCCAGCAGTTATCGCGCACGGGACAGGATCCGAAGCTCTGGGGCCAACGTCCTGACTTTC
len: 11; j_gene: TRBJ2-3; d_gene: NA; v_gene: TRBV29-1; abundance: few; CDR3aa: CSVANTDTQYF; CDR3nt: TGCAGCGTGGCTAACACAGATACGCAGTATTTT
len: 13; j_gene: TRBJ1-1; d_gene: TRBD1; v_gene: TRBV30; abundance: NA; CDR3aa: CAWSRDRGTEAFF; CDR3nt: TGTGCCTGGAGTCGTGACAGGGGAACTGAAGCTTTCTTT
len: 15; j_gene: TRBJ2-5; d_gene: TRBD2; v_gene: TRBV7-9; abundance: NA; CDR3aa: CASSRVGSGGETQYF; CDR3nt: TGTGCCAGCAGCCGCGTGGGTAGCGGGGGGGAGACCCAGTACTTC
len: 11; j_gene: TRBJ1-2; d_gene: NA; v_gene: TRBV19; abundance: NA; CDR3aa: CASEEGYGYTF; CDR3nt: TGTGCCAGTGAAGAGGGCTATGGCTACACCTTC
len: 18; j_gene: TRBJ2-1; d_gene: TRBD2; v_gene: TRBV7-8; abundance: NA; CDR3aa: CASSSRIGAGTSGTEQFF; CDR3nt: TGTGCCAGCAGCTCCAGAATCGGGGCAGGGACTAGCGGAACTGAGCAGTTCTTC
len: 13; j_gene: TRBJ2-2; d_gene: NA; v_gene: TRBV11-2; abundance: once; CDR3aa: CASSLDGLGELFF; CDR3nt: TGTGCCAGCAGCTTGGACGGCTTAGGGGAGCTGTTTTTT
len: 12; j_gene: TRBJ2-4; d_gene: NA; v_gene: TRBV11-2; abundance: NA; CDR3aa: CASSLWSDIQYF; CDR3nt: TGTGCCAGCAGTCTCTGGAGTGACATTCAGTACTTC
len: 16; j_gene: TRBJ2-2; d_gene: NA; v_gene: TRBV6-1; abundance: NA; CDR3aa: CASSERGGANTGELFF; CDR3nt: TGTGCCAGCAGTGAAAGGGGCGGGGCGAACACCGGGGAGCTGTTTTTT
len: 15; j_gene: TRBJ2-6; d_gene: NA; v_gene: TRBV5-1; abundance: NA; CDR3aa: CASSLTAPGANVLTF; CDR3nt: TGCGCCAGCAGCTTGACAGCCCCCGGGGCCAACGTCCTGACTTTC
len: 14; j_gene: TRBJ1-1; d_gene: NA; v_gene: TRBV19; abundance: once; CDR3aa: CASSLIGGNTEAFF; CDR3nt: TGTGCCAGTAGTTTGATCGGGGGGAACACTGAAGCTTTCTTT
len: 12; j_gene: TRBJ2-3; d_gene: NA; v_gene: TRBV28; abundance: few; CDR3aa: CASSDRVDTQYF; CDR3nt: TGTGCCAGCAGTGACCGAGTGGATACGCAGTATTTT
len: 12; j_gene: TRBJ2-3; d_gene: NA; v_gene: TRBV24-1; abundance: NA; CDR3aa: CATLSGGDTQYF; CDR3nt: TGTGCCACCTTATCGGGTGGAGATACGCAGTATTTT
len: 11; j_gene: TRBJ1-2; d_gene: NA; v_gene: TRBV5-1; abundance: NA; CDR3aa: CASSLGYGYTF; CDR3nt: TGCGCCAGCAGCTTGGGGTATGGCTACACCTTC
len: 15; j_gene: TRBJ2-3; d_gene: TRBD2; v_gene: TRBV28; abundance: NA; CDR3aa: CASRAGGPGTDTQYF; CDR3nt: TGTGCCAGCAGGGCGGGGGGACCTGGCACAGATACGCAGTATTTT
len: 15; j_gene: TRBJ2-4; d_gene: NA; v_gene: TRBV10-1; abundance: once; CDR3aa: CASSETGAAKNIQYF; CDR3nt: TGCGCCAGCAGTGAGACGGGGGCAGCCAAAAACATTCAGTACTTC
len: 14; j_gene: TRBJ2-3; d_gene: NA; v_gene: TRBV5-5; abundance: NA; CDR3aa: CASSPPHATDTQYF; CDR3nt: TGTGCCAGCAGCCCACCCCACGCCACAGATACGCAGTATTTT
len: 15; j_gene: TRBJ1-5; d_gene: NA; v_gene: TRBV5-1; abundance: NA; CDR3aa: CASSLVGVHDQPQHF; CDR3nt: TGCGCCAGCAGCTTGGTCGGGGTCCACGACCAGCCCCAGCATTTT
len: 15; j_gene: TRBJ2-3; d_gene: NA; v_gene: TRBV10-1; abundance: NA; CDR3aa: CASSEGLSLTDTQYF; CDR3nt: TGCGCCAGCAGTGAAGGGCTGAGCCTCACAGATACGCAGTATTTT
len: 14; j_gene: TRBJ2-5; d_gene: TRBD1; v_gene: TRBV11-3; abundance: once; CDR3aa: CASSRDRAQETQYF; CDR3nt: TGTGCCAGCAGCAGAGACAGGGCGCAAGAGACCCAGTACTTC
len: 14; j_gene: TRBJ1-2; d_gene: TRBD1; v_gene: TRBV15; abundance: NA; CDR3aa: CATSREAGGYGYTF; CDR3nt: TGTGCCACCAGCAGAGAGGCAGGGGGCTATGGCTACACCTTC
len: 11; j_gene: TRBJ2-5; d_gene: NA; v_gene: TRBV30; abundance: NA; CDR3aa: CAWSVSGTQYF; CDR3nt: TGTGCCTGGAGTGTATCGGGGACCCAGTACTTC
len: 17; j_gene: TRBJ2-6; d_gene: NA; v_gene: TRBV5-6; abundance: NA; CDR3aa: CASSSDAGMTGANVLTF; CDR3nt: TGTGCCAGCAGCTCAGACGCTGGAATGACTGGGGCCAACGTCCTGACTTTC
len: 13; j_gene: TRBJ2-7; d_gene: NA; v_gene: TRBV29-1; abundance: NA; CDR3aa: CSVEDSPREREYF; CDR3nt: TGCAGCGTTGAAGATTCCCCACGAGAGAGGGAGTACTTC
len: 12; j_gene: TRBJ1-5; d_gene: NA; v_gene: TRBV10-2; abundance: NA; CDR3aa: CASSARNQPQHF; CDR3nt: TGCGCCAGCAGTGCCAGGAATCAGCCCCAGCATTTT
len: 17; j_gene: TRBJ2-2; d_gene: TRBD1; v_gene: TRBV27; abundance: NA; CDR3aa: CASSLWVTGGITGELFF; CDR3nt: TGTGCCAGCAGTTTATGGGTGACAGGGGGTATCACCGGGGAGCTGTTTTTT
len: 12; j_gene: TRBJ2-3; d_gene: NA; v_gene: TRBV5-6; abundance: NA; CDR3aa: CASAGSTDTQYF; CDR3nt: TGTGCCAGCGCAGGGAGCACAGATACGCAGTATTTT
len: 15; j_gene: TRBJ1-4; d_gene: NA; v_gene: TRBV5-1; abundance: NA; CDR3aa: CASSLGGEWGEKLFF; CDR3nt: TGCGCCAGCAGCTTGGGCGGGGAGTGGGGTGAAAAACTGTTTTTT
len: 13; j_gene: TRBJ2-3; d_gene: NA; v_gene: TRBV5-1; abundance: NA; CDR3aa: CASSRGGTDTQYF; CDR3nt: TGCGCCAGCAGCCGAGGGGGAACAGATACGCAGTATTTT
len: 18; j_gene: TRBJ1-4; d_gene: NA; v_gene: TRBV10-1; abundance: NA; CDR3aa: CASTGAQPGTTLNEKLFF; CDR3nt: TGCGCCAGCACAGGGGCCCAACCAGGGACAACCCTTAATGAAAAACTGTTTTTT
len: 13; j_gene: TRBJ1-1; d_gene: NA; v_gene: TRBV3-1/TRBV3-2; abundance: NA; CDR3aa: CASSQGSNTEAFF; CDR3nt: TGTGCCAGCAGCCAAGGTTCGAACACTGAAGCTTTCTTT